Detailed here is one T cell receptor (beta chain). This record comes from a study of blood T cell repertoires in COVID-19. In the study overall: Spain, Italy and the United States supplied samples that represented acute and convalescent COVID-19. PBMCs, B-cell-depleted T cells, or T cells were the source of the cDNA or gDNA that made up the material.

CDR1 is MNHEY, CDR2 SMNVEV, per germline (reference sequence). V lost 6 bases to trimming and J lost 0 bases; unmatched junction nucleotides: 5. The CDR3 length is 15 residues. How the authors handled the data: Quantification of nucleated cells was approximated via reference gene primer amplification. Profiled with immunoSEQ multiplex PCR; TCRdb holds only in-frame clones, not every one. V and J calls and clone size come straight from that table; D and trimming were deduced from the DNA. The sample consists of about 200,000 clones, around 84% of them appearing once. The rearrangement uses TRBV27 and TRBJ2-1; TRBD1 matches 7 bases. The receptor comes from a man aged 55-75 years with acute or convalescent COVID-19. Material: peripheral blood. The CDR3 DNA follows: TGTGCCAGCAGCTTAGACAGGGCCTCCTACAATGAGCAGTTCTTC. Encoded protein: CASSLDRASYNEQFF.